This is a list of T cell receptor beta chains from one sample in a study of T cell clones after liver transplantation. Clones were read by immunoSEQ multiplex PCR, and TCRdb kept only the in-frame ones, dropping some. This sample has about 78,000 clones, with about 80% found just once. The material sequenced was CD4+ T cells from blood, taken before liver transplant. These receptors came from a human donor who received a liver transplant. The CDR3 runs from the conserved cysteine through the conserved F or W. A D gene is named only where the DNA matches it firmly. Expanded clones are given a class, and other clones once, few, many or no size at all.

-,TRBV6-1,-,TRBJ1-2,14,TGTGCCAGCACGACCTACAGGGCTAACTATGGCTACACCTTC,CASTTYRANYGYTF
-,TRBV28,-,TRBJ1-5,13,TGTGCCAGCAGTTTCGTCGGGGGTATAGCCCAGCATTTT,CASSFVGGIAQHF
-,TRBV4-3,-,TRBJ2-7,15,TGCGCCAGCAGCCAAGACCATGACAGCTCCTACGAGCAGTACTTC,CASSQDHDSSYEQYF
-,TRBV27,-,TRBJ2-3,14,TGTGCCAGCAGAGAGGTAGGGAGCACAGATACGCAGTATTTT,CASREVGSTDTQYF
-,TRBV29-1,-,TRBJ2-5,14,TGCAGCGTGAGAGGGGCCTGGGGCCAAGAGACCCAGTACTTC,CSVRGAWGQETQYF
-,TRBV28,TRBD1,TRBJ2-5,15,TGTGCCAGCAGTTTAGGGGGACAGGGGAAGGAGACCCAGTACTTC,CASSLGGQGKETQYF
-,TRBV5-1,-,TRBJ2-5,14,TGCGCCAGCAGCTTGGGGGCTGGAGGGGAGACCCAGTACTTC,CASSLGAGGETQYF
-,TRBV5-4,TRBD2,TRBJ2-2,18,TGTGCCAGCAGCAGTCTAGCGGGAGGAGGAGGGCAGGGCGGGGAGCTGTTTTTT,CASSSLAGGGGQGGELFF
many,TRBV27,-,TRBJ1-5,14,TGTGCCAGCAGTTTAAGGGAGAGCAATCAGCCCCAGCATTTT,CASSLRESNQPQHF
few,TRBV28,-,TRBJ1-3,15,TGTGCCAGCAGTTCGCACAGGGAGGGAGCGGACACCATATATTTT,CASSSHREGADTIYF
-,TRBV14,TRBD1,TRBJ1-2,15,TGTGCCAGCAGCCAAGATTTCGGACAGGCAAGGGGCTACACCTTC,CASSQDFGQARGYTF
-,TRBV9,-,TRBJ1-1,14,TGTGCCAGCAGCGTAGCTCCCTTCCGCGCTGAAGCTTTCTTT,CASSVAPFRAEAFF
-,TRBV19,TRBD1,TRBJ1-1,13,TGTGCCAGTAGGGGACAGGGTGGCACTGAAGCTTTCTTT,CASRGQGGTEAFF
-,TRBV9,TRBD1,TRBJ1-3,19,TGTGCCAGCAGCCCCCGGACAGGGGGCCTTATTGACTCTGGAAACACCATATATTTT,CASSPRTGGLIDSGNTIYF
-,TRBV5-1,-,TRBJ1-2,14,TGCGCCAGCAGCTTGGAAGGAGGGGCCAGTGGGGCCACCTTC,CASSLEGGASGATF
-,TRBV5-1,-,TRBJ2-5,14,TGCGCCAGCAGCCCCGCAGGGGCTAGGGAGACCCAGTACTTC,CASSPAGARETQYF
-,TRBV9,-,TRBJ2-2,17,TGTGCCAGCAGCCAACCGGCCGGGGGCCTAAACACCGGGGAGCTGTTTTTT,CASSQPAGGLNTGELFF
-,TRBV5-8,-,TRBJ2-1,13,TGTGCCAGCAGCTTGTTGGCGGGACTCGAGCAGTTCTTC,CASSLLAGLEQFF
-,TRBV18,-,TRBJ2-3,17,TGTGCCAGCTCACCCAGCCCGAGTCCTACTAGCACAGATACGCAGTATTTT,CASSPSPSPTSTDTQYF
few,TRBV14,-,TRBJ2-7,13,TGTGCCAGCGCTGGGACATTCTCCTACGAGCAGTACTTC,CASAGTFSYEQYF
-,TRBV5-5,-,TRBJ2-6,14,TGTGCCAGCAGCTTGGTCGCCGGGGCCAACGTCCTGACTTTC,CASSLVAGANVLTF
-,TRBV28,TRBD2,TRBJ2-1,15,TGTGCCAGCGAAGGCGGGAGGAGCTCCTACAATGAGCAGTTCTTC,CASEGGRSSYNEQFF
-,TRBV5-1,TRBD1,TRBJ1-2,14,TGCGCCAGCAGCGTGACGACAGGGTACTATGGCTACACCTTC,CASSVTTGYYGYTF
-,TRBV11-2,-,TRBJ1-2,13,TGTGCCAGCAGCTCGCTTTACAGGGCTGGCTACACCTTC,CASSSLYRAGYTF
-,TRBV27,TRBD2,TRBJ2-3,15,TGTGCCAGCAGTCTTAGCGGGAGATTGACAGATACGCAGTATTTT,CASSLSGRLTDTQYF
-,TRBV5-1,-,TRBJ2-5,16,TGCGCCAGCAGCTGGGGTTGGGGATCCCCCCAAGAGACCCAGTACTTC,CASSWGWGSPQETQYF
-,TRBV14,TRBD1,TRBJ1-2,13,TGTGCCAGCAGCCGACAGGGGGCCGGCGGCTACACCTTC,CASSRQGAGGYTF
-,TRBV2,-,TRBJ1-5,15,TGTGCCAGCAGTTGGACATCCGCTAGCAATCAGCCCCAGCATTTT,CASSWTSASNQPQHF
once,TRBV5-1,-,TRBJ1-2,13,TGCGCCAGCAGCTTGGGACAAAACTATGGCTACACCTTC,CASSLGQNYGYTF
-,TRBV4-1,TRBD2,TRBJ2-1,15,TGCGCCAGCAGCCAAGGGACTAGCGAATACAATGAGCAGTTCTTC,CASSQGTSEYNEQFF
once,TRBV11-2,-,TRBJ1-2,12,TGTGCCAGCAGCAGTAATAACTATGGCTACACCTTC,CASSSNNYGYTF
-,TRBV6-1,-,TRBJ1-2,15,TGTGCCAGCAGCGAAGGGGGGGGCCCCTACTATGGCTACACCTTC,CASSEGGGPYYGYTF
once,TRBV2,TRBD1,TRBJ1-4,14,TGTGCCAGCAGTGATAACAGGGGGAATGAAAAACTGTTTTTT,CASSDNRGNEKLFF
-,TRBV18,-,TRBJ1-2,16,TGTGCCAGCTCACGAGGGACACCCCGCCAAGACTATGGCTACACCTTC,CASSRGTPRQDYGYTF
few,TRBV28,TRBD1,TRBJ1-1,14,TGTGCCACCTTTACCGGGACAGTGAACACTGAAGCTTTCTTT,CATFTGTVNTEAFF
-,TRBV5-1,-,TRBJ2-1,15,TGCGCCAGCAGCCCACAGTTCAGCTCCTACAATGAGCAGTTCTTC,CASSPQFSSYNEQFF